This T cell receptor (beta chain) was recovered during a study of T cells in Graves' hyperthyroidism and ophthalmopathy. Pregnant or lactating patients were excluded, as were those with uncontrolled infection or other autoimmune disease. Amplified TCR beta CDR3 regions came from RNA transcripts. Using the HTBI primer set, a first-round RT-PCR was run on the TCR CDR3. TCRdb re-derived calls from the multiplex PCR reads in MiXCR, one entry per CDR3 protein. The table records 350,000 to 400,000 distinct CDR3 sequences, about 15% of them present only once. This CDR3 is built from 15 residues. CDR1 is SGHTA, CDR2 FQGNSA, per germline. Trimming at V came to 5 bases and at J to 8 bases, leaving 12 bases not matched to a gene. This clonotype occurred many times.

The rearrangement joins TRBV7-2 to TRBJ2-1; 7 bases line up with TRBD1. The clonotype comes from a woman aged 25 to 39 with Graves' hyperthyroidism. Sequences were obtained from blood. CDR3 nucleotides: TGTGCCAGCAGCCCCCGACAGGGTCAAGACTATGAGCAGTTCTTC. Translation: CASSPRQGQDYEQFF.